The clone carrying this T cell receptor (beta chain) has just one count. The data originate from a study of CD8 T cells in Susac syndrome. Germline V gives CDR1 MGHDK, CDR2 SYGVNS. CDR3 length: 12 amino acids. V was clipped by 3 bases and J by 7 bases, with 9 bases between them. Reverse transcription of roughly 0.45 to 1 ug RNA used random hexamers. TCRdb ran MiXCR on the immunoSEQ multiplex PCR reads and lists one entry per CDR3 protein. The table has approximately 150,000 distinct CDR3 sequences, 90% to 95% seen once. The sequenced material came from CD4+ T cells from PBMCs. This TCR was sampled from a human donor in good health. The chain employs TRBV25-1 and TRBJ1-1, with unresolved D. CDR3 sequence (DNA): TGTGCCAGCAGTGATCCCTTCGGTGAAGCTTTCTTT. It is translated as CASSDPFGEAFF. The variable domain in full, completed from reference TRBV25-1 and TRBJ1-1, reads EADIYQTPRYLVIGTGKKITLECSQTMGHDKMYWYQQDPGMELHLIHYSYGVNSTEKGDLSSESTVSRIRTEHFPLTLESARPSHTSQYLCASSDPFGEAFFGQGTRLTVV.